The entry below describes one TCR beta chain. Its antigen specificity is not known. Within one base of it there is no much larger clone, and no base qualities were kept. This entry comes from a study of cytomegalovirus exposure and HLA in healthy donors (dated 2017 in TCRdb). With regard to the full study: An earlier analysis of roughly 610 of the donors reported 276 Gb of sequence data and approximately 120 million unique TCR beta sequences obtained from 150 million to 200 million T cells. An early release that covered 500 to 800 HLA-typed donors contained around 300 gigabases of sequencing data and around 80 million unique TCR sequences. Among the roughly 390 genotyped donors, more than 70% belonged to the genetic ancestry cluster associated with self-reported Caucasian donors. The study aimed to test whether signatures of past pathogen exposure could be identified by cataloging public T cell receptors. The study profiled the T cell repertoires of under 700 subjects by immunosequencing and related them to cytomegalovirus serostatus. Along with the roughly 670-subject first cohort, a separate validation cohort of over 90 different subjects was used. To predict cytomegalovirus infection status, the study brought together high-throughput TCR immunosequencing, statistical association of individual TCRs with disease status, and machine learning. In a later analysis, previously published TCR beta repertoires from 670 or so donors were re-analyzed and high-resolution HLA genotyping was added so that TCR occurrence patterns could be studied. Rather than drawing on any new phenotypic data, the later analysis identified candidate immune exposures from TCR beta sequences and the way those sequences occurred across donors. In an earlier analysis of a few hundred of the donors, high-throughput TCR beta sequencing was used to judge whether each TCR beta V gene segment behaved as functional or pseudogenic. Donor age, sex, ethnicity and CMV serostatus were compiled alongside the repertoire data. A later genetic analysis used genome-wide SNP genotypes for 398 of the 666 donors, treating that subset as a discovery cohort. Every discovery cohort repertoire had been produced on one sequencing platform. HLA typing covered class I and class II loci at four-digit resolution. The number of donors typed differed by locus, with about 629-640 for A, B, C, DRB1 and DQB1, approximately 500 for DQA1, over 600 for DPA1, and over 400 for DPB1. Because of strong linkage in the cohort, roughly five DR-DQ haplotypes were treated as single units for association and clustering. Among roughly 370 genotyped donors of the cohort, an average of roughly 240,000 unique TCR beta nucleotide sequences were sequenced per donor, roughly 18% of them non-productive.

The library was obtained by the immunoSEQ multiplex PCR assay. The multiplex PCR relied on a mix of 60 forward primers for TCR Vbeta segments and 13 reverse primers for TCR Jbeta segments. Amplification of the CDR3 region of rearranged TCR beta genes was performed with a multiplex PCR assay on genomic DNA. The amplified TCR beta libraries were sequenced on the Illumina HiSeq System as 87-base-pair reads. Concerning the study's data processing: A later analysis tallied about 77 million unique TCR beta chains across the 666 repertoires, and around 9.9 million of those chains were shared by two or more donors. Raw reads were error-corrected and collapsed into unique sequences by a nearest-neighbor algorithm in which closely related sequences were merged to remove PCR and sequencing errors. To assign V, D and J gene segments, CDR3 sequences were aligned to IMGT reference sequences. Each retained sequence needed at least a six-nucleotide match to both a V gene segment and a J gene segment. Rearrangements were classified as productive when the CDR3 lacked stop codons and remained in frame with V and J, and all other rearrangements were classified as non-productive. CDR3 was defined by IMGT convention, running from the second conserved V-encoded cysteine to the conserved J-encoded phenylalanine. Sequences without an unambiguous match to a single V gene segment were excluded from the earlier analysis of 450 to 750 of the donors. An earlier analysis of 587 of the donors called V segments functional above 56.7% productive rearrangements and segregating when the between-donor standard deviation exceeded 5%. A statistical classification framework was developed to diagnose cytomegalovirus status using the catalog of TCR beta chain sequences. In a later analysis, V and J genes were assigned by comparing TCR nucleotide sequences against IMGT/GENE-DB human TR gene sequences. Using the TCRdist pipeline, a later analysis assigned CDR3 sequences along with most-parsimonious VDJ recombination scenarios. A later analysis defined each TCR beta chain by its CDR3 amino acid sequence plus V-gene family, and excluded reads lacking a unique V-gene family. A later analysis removed over 500 highly shared, low-generation-probability nucleotide sequences to deal with suspected cross-contamination and a sequencing artifact. For each public chain, a later analysis derived a clonal expansion index from normalized ranks of inferred template counts within each repertoire. A later analysis computed generation probabilities with a VDJ recombination model fitted to out-of-frame rearrangements, and checked the results against IGoR. Hypergeometric tests were used in a later analysis to score TCR-TCR, TCR-HLA and TCR-CMV co-occurrence, with a repertoire-size bias correction applied to the TCR pairs. A later analysis estimated false discovery rates by permuting HLA or CMV assignments 20 times. In a later analysis, co-occurring TCRs were grouped using DBSCAN, and TCRdist sequence similarity was added for clustering within HLA-allele-positive subsets. Repertoires with fewer than 30,000 or more than 120,000 public chains were left out of co-occurrence clustering, as were several repertoires with anomalous nucleotide sharing. This is the immuneACCESS table as TCRdb keeps it, with only in-frame sequences that have V and J called. A part of the clones is gone; compared with another copy, unresolved V genes explain less than half, and the rest is unexplained. V and J calls and clone size are those listed in that table; D and trimming were worked out from the DNA. This sample holds more than 90,000 clones; more than 75% were observed only once. Of the sample, roughly 8.3% is held by the ten largest clones.

The cohort comprised some 730 healthy bone marrow donors. At the time of sampling, every cohort member was nominally healthy, though immune exposures that went unrecorded were likely present. CMV serostatus was recorded as positive for some 300 and negative for about 50% of the roughly 670 cohort members, whereas no CMV serostatus was recorded for the donor in question. A peripheral blood sample was collected from each donor, and TCR beta sequencing was performed on peripheral blood mononuclear cells. Genomic DNA extraction from the blood cell samples was performed with the Qiagen DNeasy Blood Extraction Kit. CDR1 and CDR2 are drawn from the germline V gene: SGHDN, FVKESK. The CDR3 starts with the cysteine, ends with the phenylalanine, and has 19 residues. This entry keeps only the CDR3 DNA: 57 bases, framed from base 1. Germline trimming amounts to 2 bases on V and 0 bases on J, with 13 as the count of junction bases outside the gene matches.

General conclusions and limits of the study: Linkage disequilibrium might explain the correlated functional status among segregating V segments, but an unknown experimental factor could not be ruled out. Most TCR sequences were observed very rarely across donors, whereas some public TCRs were present in many individuals. Because HLA typing was unavailable for some donors at each locus, only the typed subset was used in association tests. According to a later analysis, most CMV-associated TCR beta chains appeared to be HLA-restricted, and the HLA associations seemed to be driven largely by CMV exposure. The study listed 150 to 200 TCR beta chains as associated with cytomegalovirus. An earlier analysis of 587 of the donors showed that most TCR beta V segments appeared in productive rearrangements either about 87% or about 30% of the time, which broadly matched IMGT annotations. The earlier analysis of some 560 of the donors excluded roughly 16 rarely observed V segments, including chromosome 9 orphons, because counts were too low. Assigning TCR associations to individual alleles was difficult when HLA alleles, especially DR and DQ, strongly co-occurred. Presence/absence analyses assumed roughly uniform sequencing depth across donors, an assumption that may not hold. At a false discovery rate of 0.05, a later analysis linked some 17,000 TCR beta sequences to specific HLA alleles. In vitro tests confirmed that a few of the cytomegalovirus-associated TCR beta chains recognize cytomegalovirus antigens. CMV serostatus was the only immune exposure information available for the cohort. In a later genetic analysis, a missense DCLRE1C variant was associated with V-gene and J-gene trimming of TCR beta chains, and the association was replicated in an independent cohort. The authors suggested that the approach could potentially be extended to other disease states and immunological phenotypes. A further reported finding was that TCR beta sequences accurately predicted the HLA-A and HLA-B alleles for most subjects in the first cohort. A later genetic analysis reported fewer N-insertions in productive TCRs among donors in an Asian-associated ancestry cluster than the approximately 700-donor mean. The 87-base-pair reads could not distinguish some IMGT-functional V segments, including TRBV6-2 and TRBV6-3, so those segments were excluded. In this cohort, only TCR beta chains were sequenced, and detectable features were limited by the absence of alpha or paired-chain data. Several of the top co-occurrence clusters appeared to be linked to parvovirus B19, influenza, CMV and Epstein-Barr virus, according to a later analysis. A cluster of highly shared sequence variants was judged likely to represent a technical artifact of the sequencing pipeline. A later analysis found that HLA-associated TCR beta chains were more clonally expanded and had lower generation probabilities than equally common non-associated chains. The classifier was reported to diagnose cytomegalovirus status with high specificity and sensitivity in both the original cohort and the validation cohort. According to a later analysis, TCR association rates differed among HLA loci, with DRB1 alleles showing the most associated TCRs and HLA-C alleles showing the fewest.

The sample taken for sequencing was PBMCs. This TCR was recovered from a human donor in good health. The chain uses TRBV14 and TRBJ1-5, with 7 bases aligning to TRBD1. The nucleotide sequence reads TGTGCCAGCAGCCAAAACCGACGGGACAGCTCCTATAGCAATCAGCCCCAGCATTTT. Its coded protein is CASSQNRRDSSYSNQPQHF.